Detailed here is one T cell receptor (beta chain). Its antigen is not known. These data come from a study of early T cells in non-severe SARS-CoV-2 infection. Study information: Sequencing targeted bulk RNA from unsorted whole blood, leaving chains unpaired. Study results and caveats: Matches to VDJdb favored anti-spike CD8 responses and missed private and CD4 specificities.

Each cDNA molecule carried a unique molecular identifier. TCRdb passed the 5' RACE reads through MiXCR, listing each CDR3 protein once. The table shows around 35,000 distinct CDR3 sequences, with 5.8% occurring only once. The sequence was collected from an adult who was a healthcare worker with PCR-confirmed SARS-CoV-2 infection or an uninfected control (not recorded which). The sequenced sample was whole blood.

The CDR3 region has the DNA TGTGCCAGCACCGGGACGGGGAGCTCTGGGGCCAACGTCCTGACTTTC. Encoded protein: CASTGTGSSGANVLTF. J is TRBJ2-6 and V is TRBV28; the D call may be TRBD1 or TRBD2 (5 bases each). The CDR3 is made up of 16 amino acids. The germline CDR1 and CDR2 sequences are MDHEN and SYDVKM. The V end was cut by 7 bases, the J end by 0 bases, with 13 bases between.